This is a list of T cell receptor beta chains from one sample in a study of cytomegalovirus exposure and HLA in healthy donors. Method: immunoSEQ multiplex PCR; TCRdb's copy keeps in-frame clones and lacks some. The sample has 100,000 to 150,000 clones. Input material: PBMCs. These receptors came from a man aged 18 to 29 in good health and CMV-seronegative. CDR3s include the opening cysteine and the closing phenylalanine or tryptophan. A D gene is named only where the DNA matches it firmly.

V	D	J	CDR3	DNA
TRBV18	TRBD1	TRBJ2-2	CASSPAGTGTGELFF	TGTGCCAGCTCACCAGCCGGGACAGGCACCGGGGAGCTGTTTTTT
TRBV5-4	TRBD1	TRBJ2-4	CASSPPGQGLIQYF	TGTGCCAGCAGCCCGCCGGGACAGGGGCTTATTCAGTACTTC
TRBV7-2	.	TRBJ1-5	CASSLGGGAGQPQHF	TGTGCCAGCAGCTTAGGGGGCGGGGCCGGTCAGCCCCAGCATTTT
TRBV15	.	TRBJ2-7	CATSSLGKGRSYEQYF	TGTGCCACCAGCAGTCTTGGGAAGGGGAGGTCCTACGAGCAGTACTTC
TRBV20-1	.	TRBJ2-5	CSATQETQYF	TGCAGTGCTACTCAAGAGACCCAGTACTTC
TRBV30	TRBD2	TRBJ2-1	CAWSVFGGLRSGVGNEQFF	TGTGCCTGGAGTGTGTTTGGGGGGCTTCGTAGCGGGGTAGGAAATGAGCAGTTCTTC
TRBV7-9	.	TRBJ2-7	CASSSGMKNGEQYF	TGTGCCAGCAGCTCCGGCATGAAAAACGGGGAGCAGTACTTC
TRBV28	TRBD1	TRBJ1-2	CASRKRTGGSYGYTF	TGTGCCAGCAGAAAACGGACAGGGGGGAGCTATGGCTACACCTTC
TRBV5-1	TRBD1	TRBJ2-5	CASSSQGAETQYF	TGCGCCAGCAGCTCGCAGGGGGCAGAGACCCAGTACTTC
TRBV4-1	.	TRBJ2-7	CASSQGEQSSYEQYF	TGCGCCAGCAGCCAAGGGGAGCAGAGCTCCTACGAGCAGTACTTC
TRBV27	.	TRBJ2-7	CASSYAPGEQYF	TGTGCCAGCAGTTACGCCCCGGGTGAGCAGTACTTC
TRBV7-9	.	TRBJ2-1	CASSLVSGSNEQFF	TGTGCCAGCAGCTTAGTCTCAGGGTCAAATGAGCAGTTCTTC
TRBV7-9	.	TRBJ2-7	CASSLVSGYEQYF	TGTGCCAGCAGCTTAGTTTCAGGTTACGAGCAGTACTTC
TRBV9	.	TRBJ1-6	CASSALDSFNSPLHF	TGTGCCAGCAGCGCTCTGGACAGCTTCAATTCACCCCTCCACTTT
TRBV6-1	.	TRBJ2-1	CASRDTYNEQFF	TGTGCCAGCAGAGACACCTACAATGAGCAGTTCTTC
TRBV19	.	TRBJ2-5	CASSIGEAQYF	TGTGCCAGTAGTATCGGGGAGGCCCAGTACTTC
TRBV11-2	.	TRBJ2-7	CASSLTPYDYEQYF	TGTGCCAGCAGCTTAACCCCCTATGACTACGAGCAGTACTTC
TRBV20-1	.	TRBJ2-5	CSQVLQTQYF	TGCAGTCAGGTCTTACAGACCCAGTACTTC
TRBV6-5	TRBD1	TRBJ1-2	CASSPDRTNYGYTF	TGTGCCAGCAGCCCGGACAGGACTAACTATGGCTACACCTTC
TRBV7-7	TRBD2	TRBJ2-1	CAIGTSGREWGNEQFF	TGTGCCATCGGGACTAGCGGGAGGGAGTGGGGGAATGAGCAGTTCTTC
TRBV19	.	TRBJ1-1	CASLRQGGPNTEAFF	TGTGCCAGTCTGAGGCAGGGAGGTCCGAACACTGAAGCTTTCTTT
TRBV6-5	.	TRBJ1-2	CASREQGIRVYGYTF	TGTGCCAGCAGAGAACAGGGCATTCGAGTTTATGGCTACACCTTC
TRBV10-3	TRBD1	TRBJ2-7	CAISQTGYNEQYF	TGTGCCATCAGTCAGACAGGGTACAACGAGCAGTACTTC
TRBV4-1	.	TRBJ1-3	CASRPLGVSGNTIYF	TGCGCCAGCAGACCTTTGGGAGTCTCTGGAAACACCATATATTTT
TRBV18	TRBD1	TRBJ1-6	CASSLRQGLSSPLHF	TGTGCCAGCTCACTAAGACAGGGACTCAGTTCACCCCTCCACTTT
TRBV19	.	TRBJ1-1	CASSSHRENTEAFF	TGTGCCAGTAGTTCGCACAGGGAGAACACTGAAGCTTTCTTT
TRBV27	TRBD1	TRBJ1-2	CASMDRANYGYTF	TGTGCCAGCATGGACAGGGCAAACTATGGCTACACCTTC
TRBV11-2	TRBD2	TRBJ2-7	CASSYITTSGRGEQYF	TGTGCCAGCAGCTACATAACGACTAGCGGGAGGGGGGAGCAGTACTTC
TRBV30	.	TRBJ2-7	CAWRTGYTYEQYF	TGTGCCTGGAGAACAGGGTATACCTACGAGCAGTACTTC
TRBV29-1	TRBD2	TRBJ2-5	CSALSGGDETQYF	TGCAGCGCCTTGAGCGGGGGGGATGAGACCCAGTACTTC
TRBV7-2	TRBD2	TRBJ2-7	CASSLYPSGGNEQYF	TGTGCCAGCAGCTTATACCCTAGCGGAGGTAACGAGCAGTACTTC
TRBV29-1	.	TRBJ2-3	CSVEVSGSHTDTQYF	TGCAGCGTTGAAGTATCAGGCTCCCACACAGATACGCAGTATTTT
TRBV30	.	TRBJ1-5	CAWSVASNQPQHF	TGTGCCTGGAGTGTGGCTAGCAATCAGCCCCAGCATTTT
TRBV18	TRBD1	TRBJ1-1	CASSPFRTGMNTEAFF	TGTGCCAGCTCACCCTTCCGGACAGGGATGAACACTGAAGCTTTCTTT
TRBV7-8	.	TRBJ2-1	CASSLTSSSYNEQFF	TGTGCCAGCAGCTTAACGTCGAGCTCCTACAATGAGCAGTTCTTC
TRBV11-3	TRBD1	TRBJ2-7	CASSRTGAEQYF	TGTGCCAGCAGCAGGACAGGGGCCGAGCAGTACTTC
TRBV19	.	TRBJ1-5	CASSRTGSGQPQHF	TGTGCCAGTAGTCGTACCGGGTCAGGGCAGCCCCAGCATTTT
TRBV18	.	TRBJ2-7	CASSPGLTSYEQYF	TGTGCCAGCTCACCGGGACTCACATCCTACGAGCAGTACTTC
TRBV2	.	TRBJ1-1	CASSEAGVLLAVNTEAFF	TGTGCCAGCAGTGAAGCAGGGGTCCTACTGGCGGTGAACACTGAAGCTTTCTTT
TRBV20-1	.	TRBJ2-3	CSARPEDTQYF	TGCAGTGCTCGACCGGAGGATACGCAGTATTTT
TRBV7-6	.	TRBJ1-1	CASSSGRTSEAFF	TGTGCCAGCAGCTCAGGGAGGACGTCAGAAGCTTTCTTT
TRBV16	TRBD1	TRBJ1-1	CASSPTGRNTEAFF	TGTGCCAGCAGCCCGACAGGGAGGAACACTGAAGCTTTCTTT
TRBV9	TRBD2	TRBJ2-3	CASSVITSARLTDTQYF	TGTGCCAGCAGCGTCATCACTAGCGCCAGGTTGACAGATACGCAGTATTTT
TRBV5-4	TRBD1	TRBJ1-2	CASSLDRDRGYTF	TGTGCCAGCAGCTTAGACAGGGATCGAGGCTACACCTTC
TRBV6-1	.	TRBJ2-6	CASRPAGANVLTF	TGTGCCAGCAGGCCAGCTGGGGCCAACGTCCTGACTTTC
TRBV4-1	TRBD1	TRBJ2-7	CASSQEATLTGAVEQYF	TGCGCCAGCAGCCAAGAGGCGACTCTTACAGGGGCAGTCGAGCAGTACTTC
TRBV9	.	TRBJ1-3	CASSPQLARSGNTIYF	TGTGCCAGCAGCCCCCAACTCGCGCGTTCTGGAAACACCATATATTTT
TRBV6-1	TRBD1	TRBJ1-6	CASSDLWDRTLYPHF	TGTGCCAGCAGTGACCTTTGGGACAGGACGTTATATCCCCACTTT
TRBV29-1	.	TRBJ2-7	CSVEDKAATAYEQYF	TGCAGCGTTGAAGATAAGGCAGCTACAGCCTACGAGCAGTACTTC
TRBV5-6	TRBD2	TRBJ2-3	CASSYRLAGNTDTQYF	TGTGCCAGCAGCTACCGACTAGCGGGGAACACAGATACGCAGTATTTT
TRBV28	.	TRBJ2-3	CASSETGFSAYTQYF	TGTGCCAGCAGCGAAACAGGGTTTAGTGCATATACGCAGTATTTT
TRBV5-1	.	TRBJ2-2	CASRYGHLLDYTGELFF	TGCGCCAGCAGGTATGGACACCTCCTAGATTACACCGGGGAGCTGTTTTTT
TRBV5-1	TRBD1	TRBJ2-7	CASSLAGTGGYEQYF	TGCGCCAGCAGCTTGGCCGGGACAGGGGGCTACGAGCAGTACTTC
TRBV30	TRBD1	TRBJ1-5	CAWSPLDRGDQPQHF	TGTGCCTGGAGCCCCCTTGACAGGGGCGATCAGCCCCAGCATTTT
TRBV6-1	.	TRBJ2-2	CASSETPLKTGELFF	TGTGCCAGCAGTGAAACCCCACTTAAAACCGGGGAGCTGTTTTTT